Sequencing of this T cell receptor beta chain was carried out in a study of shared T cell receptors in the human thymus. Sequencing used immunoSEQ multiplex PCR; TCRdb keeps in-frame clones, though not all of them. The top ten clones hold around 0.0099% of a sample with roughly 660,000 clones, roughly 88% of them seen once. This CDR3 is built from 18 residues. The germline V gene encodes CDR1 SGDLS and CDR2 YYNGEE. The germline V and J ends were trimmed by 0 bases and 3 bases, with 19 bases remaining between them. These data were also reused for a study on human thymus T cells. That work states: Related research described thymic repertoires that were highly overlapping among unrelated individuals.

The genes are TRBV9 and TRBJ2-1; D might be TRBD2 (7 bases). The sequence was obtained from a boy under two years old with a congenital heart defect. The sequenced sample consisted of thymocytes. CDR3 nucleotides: TGTGCCAGCAGCGTAGCTGCGGGGGCCCCTAGTTTCTACAATGAGCAGTTCTTC. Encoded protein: CASSVAAGAPSFYNEQFF.